Below are 7 T cell receptor beta chains sequenced from a single sample in a study of cytomegalovirus exposure and HLA in healthy donors. Clones were read by immunoSEQ multiplex PCR, and TCRdb kept only the in-frame ones, dropping some. The repertoire holds tens of thousands of clones, with around 82% as singletons. Sequences were obtained from PBMCs. The origin of the receptors is a woman aged 18-29 years in good health and CMV-seropositive.

J is TRBJ2-3 and V is TRBV10-2, with D perhaps matching TRBD2 (7 bases). The CDR3 is 16 residues long. V dropped 0 bases and J dropped 4 bases, with 14 bases sitting between them. Germline loops: CDR1 WSHSY, CDR2 SAAADI. The CDR3 bases are TGCGCCAGCAGTGAGTCAGGGGGGGGGCTCCCAGATACGCAGTATTTT. This translates into CASSESGGGLPDTQYF.

This clone was counted once. The chain recombines TRBV4-1 with TRBJ2-5, with TRBD2 matching over 8 bases. CDR1 and CDR2 from the germline V gene are MGHRA and YSYEKL. With 0 bases clipped from V and 5 bases from J, the junction kept 11 bases outside the gene matches. This CDR3 spans 17 amino acids. The CDR3 sequence: CASSQDREGMRGETQYF. The CDR3 bases are TGCGCCAGCAGCCAAGATCGGGAGGGAATGAGGGGGGAGACCCAGTACTTC.

This chain links TRBV4-3 with TRBJ1-6; a weak D match, TRBD1 (6 bases). This CDR3 spans 16 amino acids. V lost 2 bases to trimming and J lost 5 bases, with 13 bases between them. Germline V lookup: CDR1 LGHNA, CDR2 YSLEER. CDR3 in amino acids: CASSQQQGGNNSPLHF. DNA for the CDR3: TGCGCCAGCAGCCAACAACAGGGTGGTAATAATTCACCCCTCCACTTT.

This chain connects TRBV11-2 to TRBJ2-3; possible D gene TRBD1, 6 bases. The germline V and J ends were trimmed by 5 bases and 2 bases, with 17 bases remaining between them. The germline V gene has CDR1 SGHAT and CDR2 FQNNGV. The CDR3 totals 16 residues. The CDR3 sequence is CASSRFRDTYTDTQYF. CDR3 sequence (DNA): TGTGCCAGCAGCCGATTCCGGGACACCTACACAGATACGCAGTATTTT.

The rearrangement uses TRBV20-1 and TRBJ1-1; weak D call: TRBD1 (6 bases). The V end was cut by 5 bases, the J end by 5 bases, with 9 bases between. The CDR3 runs 11 residues. Per the germline V gene, CDR1 is DFQATT and CDR2 is SNEGSKA (reference sequence). CDR3 sequence: CSAQRGTEAFF. The DNA of the CDR3 is TGCAGTGCTCAGAGGGGGACTGAAGCTTTCTTT.

A remark on this clone: Other DNA sequences of this sample code for an identical CDR3. V is TRBV27 and J is TRBJ1-2; D is perhaps TRBD1 (6 bases). This CDR3 has 12 amino acids. V lost 2 bases and J lost 7, with 8 bases in between. In germline, CDR1 is MNHEY, CDR2 SMNVEV (reference sequence). The CDR3 DNA follows: TGTGCCAGCAGTTTAGGGGGCAGTGGCTACACCTTC. It translates to CASSLGGSGYTF.

This rearrangement joins TRBV9 to TRBJ2-1, with 11 positions matching TRBD1. The junction had 5 bases not matched to a gene; V was cut back by 0 bases and J by 6 bases. The CDR3 covers 16 residues. CDR1 is SGDLS and CDR2 is YYNGEE in the germline V gene. CDR3 nucleotide sequence: TGTGCCAGCAGCGTAGGAGGACAGGGGGCCTCCAATGAGCAGTTCTTC. Translation gives CASSVGGQGASNEQFF. Using reference TRBV9 and TRBJ2-1 for the parts outside the CDR3, the full variable domain is DSGVTQTPKHLITATGQRVTLRCSPRSGDLSVYWYQQSLDQGLQFLIQYYNGEERAKGNILERFSAQQFPDLHSELNLSSLELGDSALYFCASSVGGQGASNEQFFGPGTRLTVL.